The source of this T cell receptor (beta chain) is a study of blood T cell repertoires in COVID-19. The data were produced by immunoSEQ multiplex PCR, yet TCRdb's version contains in-frame clones alone and is incomplete. The sample has approximately 100,000 clones; 69% are singletons. The sequence derives from an elderly man with acute or convalescent COVID-19. Sequenced input: peripheral blood.

In nucleotides, the CDR3 is TGTGCCAGCAGTCGACTAGCGGGACCCACGCACACAGATACGCAGTATTTT. Amino acids: CASSRLAGPTHTDTQYF. The rearrangement uses TRBV13 and TRBJ2-3; TRBD2 agrees at 11 bases. The V segment lost 6 bases and the J segment 2 bases; nucleotides outside the gene matches: 10. Germline assignment: CDR1 PRHDT and CDR2 FYEKMQ (reference sequence). The CDR3 covers 17 residues. Supplemented by reference TRBV13 and TRBJ2-3, the full variable domain reads AAGVIQSPRHLIKEKRETATLKCYPIPRHDTVYWYQQGPGQDPQFLISFYEKMQSDKGSIPDRFSAQQFSDYHSELNMSSLELGDSALYFCASSRLAGPTHTDTQYFGPGTRLTVL.